Sequencing of this T cell receptor (beta chain) was carried out in a study of cytomegalovirus exposure and HLA in healthy donors (dated by TCRdb to 2016 to 2017). Broadly, across the study: An earlier analysis of some 600 of the donors reported 276 Gb of sequence data and 90 million to 120 million unique TCR beta sequences obtained from approximately 180 million T cells. An early release that covered approximately 600 HLA-typed donors contained approximately 300 gigabases of sequencing data and tens of millions of unique TCR sequences. Of the roughly 390 genotyped donors, around 81% fell in the genetic ancestry cluster associated with self-reported Caucasian donors. The study aimed to test whether signatures of past pathogen exposure could be identified by cataloging public T cell receptors. Using immunosequencing, the study profiled T cell repertoires from roughly 650 subjects and related those repertoires to cytomegalovirus serostatus. In addition to the first cohort of approximately 670 subjects, a separate validation cohort of around 110 different subjects was used. High-throughput TCR immunosequencing, statistical association of individual TCRs with disease status, and machine learning were combined to predict cytomegalovirus infection status. In a later analysis, previously published TCR beta repertoires from 600 to 850 donors were re-analyzed and high-resolution HLA genotyping was added so that TCR occurrence patterns could be studied. The later analysis used no new phenotypic data to find candidate immune exposures, relying instead on TCR beta sequences and their occurrence across donors. In an earlier analysis of 500 to 650 of the donors, high-throughput TCR beta sequencing was used to judge whether each TCR beta V gene segment behaved as functional or pseudogenic. Alongside the repertoire data, information on donor age, sex, ethnicity and CMV serostatus was compiled. Genome-wide SNP genotypes for about 55% of the roughly 670 donors were used in a later genetic analysis, which treated that subset as a discovery cohort. All discovery cohort repertoires had been generated on a single sequencing platform. HLA typing covered class I and class II loci at four-digit resolution. Typing coverage varied by locus: roughly 620-630 donors for A, B, C, DRB1 and DQB1; approximately 500 for DQA1; around 610 for DPA1; under 490 for DPB1. Because of strong linkage in the cohort, roughly five DR-DQ haplotypes were treated as single units for association and clustering. Among under 450 genotyped donors of the cohort, an average of approximately 240,000 unique TCR beta nucleotide sequences were sequenced per donor, roughly a sixth of them non-productive. Beyond this particular receptor, the publication reports: In a later genetic analysis, fewer N-insertions in productive TCRs were reported among donors in an Asian-associated ancestry cluster than the roughly 670-donor mean. A group of highly shared sequence variants was considered likely to be a technical artifact of the sequencing pipeline. Because counts were too low, some 16 rarely observed V segments, including chromosome 9 orphons, were excluded from the earlier analysis of 587 of the donors. Presence/absence analyses assumed roughly uniform sequencing depth across donors, an assumption that may not hold. In a later analysis, TCR association rates were found to vary across HLA loci, with the most associated TCRs seen for DRB1 alleles and the fewest for HLA-C alleles. Because some donors lacked HLA typing at each locus, the association tests relied only on the typed subset. Most TCR sequences were observed very rarely across donors, whereas some public TCRs were present in many individuals. A later analysis found that HLA-associated TCR beta chains were more clonally expanded and had lower generation probabilities than equally common non-associated chains. Three of the identified cytomegalovirus-associated TCR beta chains were confirmed in vitro to be specific for cytomegalovirus antigens. Linkage disequilibrium might explain the correlated functional status among segregating V segments, but an unknown experimental factor could not be ruled out. Specific HLA alleles were associated with 15,000 to 20,000 TCR beta sequences at a false discovery rate of 0.05 in a later analysis. In an earlier analysis of some 500 of the donors, most TCR beta V segments appeared in productive rearrangements about 87% or about 30% of the time, broadly matching IMGT annotations. In both the original and validation cohorts, the classifier was reported to diagnose cytomegalovirus status with high specificity and sensitivity. When HLA alleles, especially DR and DQ, strongly co-occurred, TCR associations were difficult to assign to individual alleles. A later analysis found that most CMV-associated TCR beta chains appeared HLA-restricted, with HLA associations seemingly driven largely by CMV exposure. CMV serostatus was the only immune exposure information available for the cohort. The study listed 150 to 200 TCR beta chains as associated with cytomegalovirus. A later genetic analysis associated a missense DCLRE1C variant with V-gene and J-gene trimming of TCR beta chains, and an independent cohort replicated the association. The 87-base-pair reads could not distinguish some IMGT-functional V segments, including TRBV6-2 and TRBV6-3, so those segments were excluded. A later analysis reported that several top co-occurrence clusters appeared linked to parvovirus B19, influenza, CMV and Epstein-Barr virus. A further reported finding was that TCR beta sequences accurately predicted the HLA-A and HLA-B alleles for most subjects in the first cohort. The cohort was sequenced for TCR beta chains only, and without alpha or paired-chain data the features that could be detected were limited. The authors suggested that the approach could potentially be generalized to other disease states and immunological phenotypes.

Libraries were built with the immunoSEQ multiplex PCR assay. For the multiplex PCR, a mixture combining 60 forward primers for TCR Vbeta segments and 13 reverse primers for TCR Jbeta segments was used. Amplification of the CDR3 region of rearranged TCR beta genes was performed with a multiplex PCR assay on genomic DNA. The Illumina HiSeq System was used to sequence the amplified TCR beta libraries as 87-base-pair reads. In the original analysis: Across the roughly 600 repertoires, a later analysis counted roughly 84 million unique TCR beta chains, roughly 11 million of which were shared by at least two donors. Raw reads were error-corrected and collapsed into unique sequences by a nearest-neighbor algorithm in which closely related sequences were merged to remove PCR and sequencing errors. CDR3 sequences were aligned to IMGT reference sequences to assign V, D and J gene segments. For a sequence to be retained, at least a six-nucleotide match to both a V gene segment and a J gene segment was required. A rearrangement counted as productive if the CDR3 had no stop codons and remained in frame with V and J, and every other rearrangement counted as non-productive. CDR3 was defined by IMGT convention, running from the second conserved V-encoded cysteine to the conserved J-encoded phenylalanine. The earlier analysis of 500 to 750 of the donors excluded any sequence lacking an unambiguous match to a single V gene segment. An earlier analysis of several hundred of the donors classified V segments as functional when productive rearrangements were above 56.7% and as segregating when the standard deviation between donors was above 5%. To diagnose cytomegalovirus status from the catalog of TCR beta chain sequences, a statistical classification framework was built. A later analysis assigned V and J genes by comparing TCR nucleotide sequences with IMGT/GENE-DB human TR gene sequences. The TCRdist pipeline was used in a later analysis to assign CDR3 sequences and most-parsimonious VDJ recombination scenarios. In a later analysis, each TCR beta chain was defined by its CDR3 amino acid sequence together with its V-gene family, and reads without a unique V-gene family were excluded. As a way to deal with suspected cross-contamination and a sequencing artifact, a later analysis dropped 592 nucleotide sequences that were highly shared and had low generation probability. For each public chain, a later analysis derived a clonal expansion index from normalized ranks of inferred template counts within each repertoire. A later analysis computed generation probabilities with a VDJ recombination model fitted to out-of-frame rearrangements, and checked the results against IGoR. In a later analysis, TCR-TCR, TCR-HLA and TCR-CMV co-occurrence was scored with hypergeometric tests, and a repertoire-size bias correction was applied to TCR pairs. In a later analysis, false discovery rates were estimated by permuting HLA or CMV assignments 20 times. In a later analysis, co-occurring TCRs were grouped using DBSCAN, with TCRdist sequence similarity added in when clustering inside HLA-allele-positive subsets. Co-occurrence clustering excluded repertoires with fewer than 30,000 or more than 120,000 public chains, plus five with anomalous nucleotide sharing. Not all clones reach the TCRdb copy of this immuneACCESS table, which keeps in-frame sequences only. Checked studies attribute under half of the gap to unresolved V genes and leave the rest unexplained. V and J calls and clone size are given by that table; D and trimming were obtained from the DNA. The table for this sample lists about 140,000 clones; around 80% of them were counted only once. Around 6.8% of the sample belongs to the ten largest clones.

The table lists this clone with a few counts. Its antigen specificity is not known. No much larger clone exists at a distance of one base, and base qualities are not known. V sheds 1 base and J sheds 2 bases, leaving 11 bases between their ends. In the germline V gene, CDR1 corresponds to SGHAT and CDR2 to FQNNGV. The CDR3, from cysteine to phenylalanine, totals 15 residues. Only the CDR3 part of the read is kept: 45 bases, read in frame from the first base. The cohort comprised several hundred healthy bone marrow donors. At the time of sampling, all cohort members were nominally healthy, though unrecorded immune exposures were likely present. The donor tested CMV seropositive, placing the donor among the 250 to 350 seropositive members of the cohort. A peripheral blood sample was collected from each donor, and TCR beta sequencing was performed on peripheral blood mononuclear cells. Genomic DNA extraction from the blood cell samples was performed with the Qiagen DNeasy Blood Extraction Kit.

Sequencing used PBMCs. The sequence joins TRBV11-2 to TRBJ1-2, with a tentative D gene TRBD1 over 6 matching bases. This TCR was sampled from a man between 35 and 55 years old in good health and CMV-seropositive. The sequence in DNA is TGTGCCAGCAGCTTAGCACCCACAGGGAACTATGGCTACACCTTC. This gives the protein CASSLAPTGNYGYTF.